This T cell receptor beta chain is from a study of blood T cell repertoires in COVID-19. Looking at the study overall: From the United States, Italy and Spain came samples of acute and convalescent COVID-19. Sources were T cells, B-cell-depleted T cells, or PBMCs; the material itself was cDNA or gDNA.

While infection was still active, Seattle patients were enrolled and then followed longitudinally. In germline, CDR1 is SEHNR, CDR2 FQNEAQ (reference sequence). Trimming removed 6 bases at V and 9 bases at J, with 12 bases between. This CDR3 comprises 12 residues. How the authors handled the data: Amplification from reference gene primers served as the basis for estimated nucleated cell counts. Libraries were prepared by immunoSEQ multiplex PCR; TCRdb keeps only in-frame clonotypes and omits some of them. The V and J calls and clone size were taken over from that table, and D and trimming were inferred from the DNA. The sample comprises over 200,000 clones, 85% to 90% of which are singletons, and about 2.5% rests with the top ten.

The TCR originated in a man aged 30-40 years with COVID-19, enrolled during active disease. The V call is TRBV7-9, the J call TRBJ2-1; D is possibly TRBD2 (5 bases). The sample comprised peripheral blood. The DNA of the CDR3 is TGTGCCAGCAGAGAAACCAGCGGTGAGCAGTTCTTC. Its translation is CASRETSGEQFF.